The T cell receptor (beta chain) under discussion was sequenced for a study of blood T cell repertoires in COVID-19. Authors' data handling: How many nucleated cells were present was estimated from reference gene primer amplification. Method: immunoSEQ multiplex PCR; TCRdb's copy keeps in-frame clones and lacks some. V and J calls and clone size are given by that table; D and trimming were obtained from the DNA. The data contain around 120,000 clones, around four fifths of them seen just once; the ten biggest clones take up around 9.8%. Germline CDR1 reads MNHEY; CDR2 reads SVGAGI. The CDR3 is 16 residues long. The J segment lost 1 base and the V segment lost 0 bases, leaving 3 bases of the junction unmatched.

The chain recombines TRBV6-5 with TRBJ2-3; the match to TRBD2 covers 8 bases. Source material: peripheral blood. This TCR was sampled from a man in his forties with active or convalescent COVID-19. The CDR3 loop is CASSYSSGDRTDTQYF. The CDR3 DNA reads TGTGCCAGCAGTTACTCTAGCGGGGATCGCACAGATACGCAGTATTTT.